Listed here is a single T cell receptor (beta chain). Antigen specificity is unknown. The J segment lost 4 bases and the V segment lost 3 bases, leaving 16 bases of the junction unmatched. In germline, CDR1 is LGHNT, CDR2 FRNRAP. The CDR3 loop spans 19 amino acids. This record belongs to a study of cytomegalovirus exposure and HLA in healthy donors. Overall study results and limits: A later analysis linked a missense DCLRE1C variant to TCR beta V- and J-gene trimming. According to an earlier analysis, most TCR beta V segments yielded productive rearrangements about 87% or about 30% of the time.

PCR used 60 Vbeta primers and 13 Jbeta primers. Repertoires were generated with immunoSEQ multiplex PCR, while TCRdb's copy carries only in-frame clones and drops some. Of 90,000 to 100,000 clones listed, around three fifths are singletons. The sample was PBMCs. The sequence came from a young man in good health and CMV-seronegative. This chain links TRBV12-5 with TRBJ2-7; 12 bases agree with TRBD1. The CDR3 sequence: CASGFFQIRDRGLRYEQYF. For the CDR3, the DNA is TGTGCTAGTGGTTTCTTCCAAATCCGGGACAGGGGGCTTCGGTACGAGCAGTACTTC.